This TCR beta chain was sequenced during a study of blood T cell repertoires in COVID-19. Study-level information: Sample material is recorded as cDNA or gDNA derived from T cells, B-cell-depleted T cells, or PBMCs.

Per the original data handling: Amplification with reference gene primers provided the estimates of nucleated cell counts. The repertoire was sequenced with immunoSEQ multiplex PCR; TCRdb's copy has only in-frame clones and lacks some. Clonal size and the V and J genes are those of that table, whereas D and trimming came from the DNA. Of fewer than 500,000 clones in the sample, 87% were seen once. Each participant's cohort was designated according to participant-reported clinical history. Resolution of symptoms, clearance, or two negative PCRs was present in recovered Cohort 3 donors. CDR1 and CDR2 from the germline V gene are SEHNR and FQNEAQ (reference sequence). This CDR3 has 11 residues. The V end was cut by 6 bases, the J end by 7 bases, with 6 bases between.

The clonotype was recovered from a young woman who had recovered from COVID-19. The chain is built from TRBV7-9 and TRBJ1-4; D is ambiguous. Specimen: PBMCs or T cells enriched from blood (not recorded which). CDR3 region: CASRNSEKLFF. The CDR3 nucleotides read TGTGCCAGCAGAAATAGTGAAAAACTGTTTTTT.